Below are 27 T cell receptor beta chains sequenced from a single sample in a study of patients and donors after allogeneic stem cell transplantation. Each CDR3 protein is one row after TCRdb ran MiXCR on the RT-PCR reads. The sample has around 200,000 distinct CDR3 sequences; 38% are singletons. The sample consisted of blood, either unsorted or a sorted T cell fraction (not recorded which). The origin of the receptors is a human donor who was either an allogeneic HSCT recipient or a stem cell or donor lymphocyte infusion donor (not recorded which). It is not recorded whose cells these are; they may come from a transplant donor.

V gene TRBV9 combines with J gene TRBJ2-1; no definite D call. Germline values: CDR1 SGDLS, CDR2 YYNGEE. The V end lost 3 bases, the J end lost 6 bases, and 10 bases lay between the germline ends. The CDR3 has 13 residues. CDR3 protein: CASSALQRNEQFF. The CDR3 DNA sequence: TGTGCCAGCAGCGCCTTACAGCGCAATGAGCAGTTCTTC.

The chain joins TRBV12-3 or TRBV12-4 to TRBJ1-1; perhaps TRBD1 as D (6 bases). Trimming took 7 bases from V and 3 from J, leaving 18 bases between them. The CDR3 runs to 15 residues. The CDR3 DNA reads TGTGCCAGCACTCACTCGAGGGACATGTACACTGAAGCTTTCTTT. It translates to CASTHSRDMYTEAFF.

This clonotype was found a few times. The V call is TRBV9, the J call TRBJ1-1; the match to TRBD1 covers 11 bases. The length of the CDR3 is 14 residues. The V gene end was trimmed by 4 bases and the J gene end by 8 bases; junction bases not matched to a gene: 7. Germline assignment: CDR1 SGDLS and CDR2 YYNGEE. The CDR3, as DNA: TGTGCCAGCAGCCAGAGGACAGGGGGCGGGGAAGCTTTCTTT. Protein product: CASSQRTGGGEAFF.

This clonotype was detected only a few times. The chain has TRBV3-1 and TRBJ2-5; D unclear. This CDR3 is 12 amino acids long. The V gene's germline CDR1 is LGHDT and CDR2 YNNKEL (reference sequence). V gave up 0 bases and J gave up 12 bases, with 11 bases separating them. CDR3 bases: TGTGCCAGCAGCCAAGATTCCAGAGTCGAGTACTTC. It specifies CASSQDSRVEYF.

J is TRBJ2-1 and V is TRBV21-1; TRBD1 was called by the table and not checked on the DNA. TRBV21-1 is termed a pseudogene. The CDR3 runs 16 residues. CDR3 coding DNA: TGTGCCAGCAGGAAAGTGGGGGATTGGGGGATCAATGAGCAGTTCTTC. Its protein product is CASRKVGDWGINEQFF.

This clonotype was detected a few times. The CDR3 nucleotides are TGTGCCTGGAGTGTACTGAGTGGCTACACCTTC. This sequence encodes CAWSVLSGYTF. The chain joins TRBV30 to TRBJ1-2; no clear D gene. This CDR3 has 11 residues. The germline V gene encodes CDR1 GTSNPN and CDR2 SVGIG (reference sequence). V was pared by 0 bases and J by 7 bases, with 6 bases between.

CDR3 residues: CSARDVRLVAYEQYF. CDR3 sequence (DNA): TGCAGTGCTAGAGATGTTCGACTAGTAGCCTACGAGCAGTACTTC. This chain links TRBV20-1 with TRBJ2-7; the D gene is possibly TRBD2 (6 bases). In germline, CDR1 is DFQATT, CDR2 SNEGSKA (reference sequence). V dropped 0 bases and J dropped 2 bases, with 14 bases sitting between them. The CDR3 is 15 residues long.

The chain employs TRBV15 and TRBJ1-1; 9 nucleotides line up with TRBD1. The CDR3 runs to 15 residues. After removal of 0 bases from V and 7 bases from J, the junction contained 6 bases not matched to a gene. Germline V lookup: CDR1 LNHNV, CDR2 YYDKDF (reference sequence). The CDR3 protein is CATSRDGQGFNEAFF. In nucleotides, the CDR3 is TGTGCCACCAGCAGAGATGGACAGGGGTTCAATGAAGCTTTCTTT.

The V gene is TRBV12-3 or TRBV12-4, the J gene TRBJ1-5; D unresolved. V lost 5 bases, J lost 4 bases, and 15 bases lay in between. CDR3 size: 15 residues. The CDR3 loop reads CASSPFGRGNQPQHF. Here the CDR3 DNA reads TGTGCCAGCAGTCCCTTCGGGCGGGGAAATCAGCCCCAGCATTTT.

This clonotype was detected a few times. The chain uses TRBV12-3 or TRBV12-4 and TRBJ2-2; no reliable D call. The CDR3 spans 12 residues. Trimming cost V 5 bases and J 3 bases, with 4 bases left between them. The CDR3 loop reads CASSQDTGELFF. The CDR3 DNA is TGTGCCAGCAGTCAGGACACCGGGGAGCTGTTTTTT.

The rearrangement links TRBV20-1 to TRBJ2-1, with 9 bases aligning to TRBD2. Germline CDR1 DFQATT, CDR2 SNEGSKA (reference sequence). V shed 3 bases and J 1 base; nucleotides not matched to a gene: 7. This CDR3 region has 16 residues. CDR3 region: CSARDAGGPSYNEQFF. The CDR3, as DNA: TGCAGTGCTAGGGACGCGGGGGGGCCGTCCTACAATGAGCAGTTCTTC.

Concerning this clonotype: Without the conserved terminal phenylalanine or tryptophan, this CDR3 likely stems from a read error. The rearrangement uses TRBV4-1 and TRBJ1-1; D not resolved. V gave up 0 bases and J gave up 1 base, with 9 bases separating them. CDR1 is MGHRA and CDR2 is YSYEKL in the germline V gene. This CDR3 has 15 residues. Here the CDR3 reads CASSQDAGKNTEAFL. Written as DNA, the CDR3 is TGCGCCAGCAGCCAAGATGCGGGCAAGAACACTGAAGCTTTCTTG.

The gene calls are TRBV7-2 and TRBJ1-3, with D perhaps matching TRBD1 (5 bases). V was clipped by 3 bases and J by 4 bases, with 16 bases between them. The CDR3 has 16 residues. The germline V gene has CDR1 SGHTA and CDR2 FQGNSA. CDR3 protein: CASSLASPTAGNTIYF. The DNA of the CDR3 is TGTGCCAGCAGCTTGGCTAGCCCGACAGCGGGAAACACCATATATTTT.

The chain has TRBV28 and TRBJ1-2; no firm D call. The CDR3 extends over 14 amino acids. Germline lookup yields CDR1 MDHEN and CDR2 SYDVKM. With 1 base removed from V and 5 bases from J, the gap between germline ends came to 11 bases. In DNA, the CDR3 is TGTGCCAGCAGTTTATCACCAGACTTATATGGCTACACCTTC. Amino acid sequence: CASSLSPDLYGYTF.

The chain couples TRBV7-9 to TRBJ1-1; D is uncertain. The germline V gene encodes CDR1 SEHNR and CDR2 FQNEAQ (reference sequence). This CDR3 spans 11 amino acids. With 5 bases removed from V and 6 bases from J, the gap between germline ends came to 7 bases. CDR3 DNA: TGTGCCAGCAGCCGGACTGCTGAAGCTTTCTTT. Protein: CASSRTAEAFF. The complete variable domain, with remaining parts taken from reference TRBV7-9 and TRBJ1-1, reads DTGVSQNPRHKITKRGQNVTFRCDPISEHNRLYWYRQTLGQGPEFLTYFQNEAQLEKSRLLSDRFSAERPKGSFSTLEIQRTEQGDSAMYLCASSRTAEAFFGQGTRLTVV.

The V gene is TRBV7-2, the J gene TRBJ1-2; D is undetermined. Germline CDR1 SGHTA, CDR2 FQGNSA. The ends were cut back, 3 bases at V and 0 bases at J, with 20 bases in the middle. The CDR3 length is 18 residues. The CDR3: CASSFSGIGPPPNYGYTF. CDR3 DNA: TGTGCCAGCAGCTTCTCGGGAATCGGGCCTCCTCCTAACTATGGCTACACCTTC.

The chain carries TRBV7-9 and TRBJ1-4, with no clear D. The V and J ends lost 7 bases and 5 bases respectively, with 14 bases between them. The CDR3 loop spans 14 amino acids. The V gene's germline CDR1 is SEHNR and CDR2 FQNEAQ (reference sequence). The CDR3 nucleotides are TGTGCCAGCACCCCTGCGGAGCGAAATGAAAAACTGTTTTTT. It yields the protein CASTPAERNEKLFF.

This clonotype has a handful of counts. This CDR3 is CASSRNGYGYTF. The CDR3, as DNA: TGTGCCAGCAGCCGAAACGGCTATGGCTACACCTTC. The chain is built from TRBV14 and TRBJ1-2, with D unresolved. CDR1 is SGHDN, CDR2 FVKESK, per germline. CDR3 length equals 12 residues. Deletions cut 4 bases from V and 4 bases from J, with 7 bases between. The full variable domain, its missing parts supplied by reference TRBV14 and TRBJ1-2, is EAGVTQFPSHSVIEKGQTVTLRCDPISGHDNLYWYRRVMGKEIKFLLHFVKESKQDESGMPNNRFLAERTGGTYSTLKVQPAELEDSGVYFCASSRNGYGYTFGSGTRLTVV.

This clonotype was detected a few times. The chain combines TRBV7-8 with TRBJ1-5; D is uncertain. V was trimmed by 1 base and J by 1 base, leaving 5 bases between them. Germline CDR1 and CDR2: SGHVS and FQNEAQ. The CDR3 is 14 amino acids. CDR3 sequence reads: CASSLGWSNQPQHF. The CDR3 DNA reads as TGTGCCAGCAGCTTAGGTTGGAGCAATCAGCCCCAGCATTTT.

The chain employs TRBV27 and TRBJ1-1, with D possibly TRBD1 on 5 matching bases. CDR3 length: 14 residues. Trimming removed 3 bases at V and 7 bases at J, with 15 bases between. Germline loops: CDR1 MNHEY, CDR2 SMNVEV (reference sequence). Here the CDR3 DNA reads TGTGCCAGCAGTTTTAGGGACGGAGGACTTGAAGCTTTCTTT. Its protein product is CASSFRDGGLEAFF.

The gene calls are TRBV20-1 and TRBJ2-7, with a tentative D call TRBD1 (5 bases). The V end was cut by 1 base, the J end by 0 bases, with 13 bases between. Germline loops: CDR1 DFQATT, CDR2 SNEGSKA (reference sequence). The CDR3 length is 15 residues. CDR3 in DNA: TGCAGTGCTAGAGTCCCCGGCGGACACTCCTACGAGCAGTACTTC. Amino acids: CSARVPGGHSYEQYF.

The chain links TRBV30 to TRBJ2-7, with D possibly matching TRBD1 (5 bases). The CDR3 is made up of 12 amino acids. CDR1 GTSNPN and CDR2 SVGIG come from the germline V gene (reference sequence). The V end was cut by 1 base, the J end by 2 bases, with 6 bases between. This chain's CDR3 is CAWSGGPYEQYF. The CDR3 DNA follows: TGTGCCTGGAGTGGGGGCCCCTACGAGCAGTACTTC.

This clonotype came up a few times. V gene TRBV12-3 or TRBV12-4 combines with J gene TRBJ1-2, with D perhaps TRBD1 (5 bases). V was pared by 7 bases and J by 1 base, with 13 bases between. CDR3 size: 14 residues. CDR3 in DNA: TGTGCCAGCACACCGGGACGGTTTAACTATGGCTACACCTTC. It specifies CASTPGRFNYGYTF.

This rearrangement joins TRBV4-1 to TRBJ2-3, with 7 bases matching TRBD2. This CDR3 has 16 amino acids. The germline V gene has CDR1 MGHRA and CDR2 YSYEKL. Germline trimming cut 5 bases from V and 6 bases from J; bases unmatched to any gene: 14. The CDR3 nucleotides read TGCGCCAGCAGCTCACTAGGCGGCGGGGGATCGGATACGCAGTATTTT. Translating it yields CASSSLGGGGSDTQYF.

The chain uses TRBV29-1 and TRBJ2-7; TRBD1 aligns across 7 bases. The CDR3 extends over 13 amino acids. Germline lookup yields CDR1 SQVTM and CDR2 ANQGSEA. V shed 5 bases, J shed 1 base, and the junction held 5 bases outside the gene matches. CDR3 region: CSVTLDRSYEQYF. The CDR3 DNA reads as TGCAGCGTTACGTTGGACAGGTCCTACGAGCAGTACTTC.

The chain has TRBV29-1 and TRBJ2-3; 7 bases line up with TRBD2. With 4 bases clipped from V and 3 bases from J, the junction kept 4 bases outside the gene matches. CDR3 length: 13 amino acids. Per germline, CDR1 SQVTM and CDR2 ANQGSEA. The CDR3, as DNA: TGCAGCGTTGTAGGGACTATTACAGATACGCAGTATTTT. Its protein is CSVVGTITDTQYF.

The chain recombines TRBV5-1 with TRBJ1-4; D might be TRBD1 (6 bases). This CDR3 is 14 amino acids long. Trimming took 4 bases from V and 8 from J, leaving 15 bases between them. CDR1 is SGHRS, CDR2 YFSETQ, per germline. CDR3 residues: CASSTTDRKEKLFF. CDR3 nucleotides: TGCGCCAGCAGCACAACCGACAGGAAGGAAAAACTGTTTTTT.